This note documents a single TCR beta chain sequence. These data belong to a study of blood T cell repertoires in COVID-19. Across the whole study: From the United States, Italy and Spain came samples of acute and convalescent COVID-19. T cells, B-cell-depleted T cells, or PBMCs supplied cDNA or gDNA.

Researchers sorted participants into cohorts using their self-reported clinical history. In Cohort 3, a recovered donor had either two negative PCRs, clearance, or symptom resolution. The method was immunoSEQ multiplex PCR; TCRdb's version includes in-frame clones alone and lacks a portion of them. The sample includes 200,000 or so clones, 80% to 85% of them seen just once. The sample comprised PBMCs or T cells enriched from blood (not recorded which). This sequence was found in a man in his forties or fifties who had recovered from COVID-19.

The CDR3 DNA reads TGTGCCAGCAGCTTAGCCAGCGGGGTTACAGATACGCAGTATTTT. It yields the protein CASSLASGVTDTQYF. V usage is TRBV13 and J usage is TRBJ2-3; 7 bases align to TRBD2. CDR3 length: 15 residues. J was trimmed by 3 bases and V by 1 base; bases with no gene match: 4. The germline V gene has CDR1 PRHDT and CDR2 FYEKMQ (reference sequence).